The 15 T cell receptor beta chains below come from one sample, sequenced in a study of T-cell reconstitution after alpha-beta-depleted transplantation in children. Preparing the TCRbeta library involved the use of unique molecular identifiers. TCRdb called the PCR reads again in MiXCR, with one record for every CDR3 protein. This sample has about 600,000 distinct CDR3 sequences, with 10% to 13% found just once. This specimen consisted of PBMCs from the stem cell graft donor, obtained from the stem cell graft. Receptors were obtained from a human donor who donated a stem cell graft to a child with acute myeloid leukemia.

In its sample, this clonotype was seen a few times. The genes are TRBV28 and TRBJ2-7, with 9 nucleotides matching TRBD1. The CDR3 runs 15 residues. Trimming at V came to 6 bases and at J to 3 bases, leaving 9 bases not matched to a gene. Germline V gene data show CDR1 as MDHEN and CDR2 as SYDVKM. The CDR3 here is CASRNSGQGFYEQYF. For the CDR3, the DNA is TGTGCCAGCAGGAATTCGGGACAGGGCTTCTACGAGCAGTACTTC. The entire variable domain, with the rest obtained from reference TRBV28 and TRBJ2-7, is as follows: DVKVTQSSRYLVKRTGEKVFLECVQDMDHENMFWYRQDPGLGLRLIYFSYDVKMKEKGDIPEGYSVSREKKERFSLILESASTNQTSMYLCASRNSGQGFYEQYFGPGTRLTVT.

This clonotype occurred many times. The chain links TRBV20-1 to TRBJ2-7; the D gene is possibly TRBD2 (6 bases). Germline V gives CDR1 DFQATT, CDR2 SNEGSKA (reference sequence). Trimming left V 5 bases short and J 3 bases short, with 17 bases between. The CDR3 totals 14 residues. The CDR3 sequence: CSAAGTLVGYEQYF. CDR3 DNA sequence: TGCAGTGCTGCTGGGACTCTCGTGGGCTACGAGCAGTACTTC.

At least ten counts were recorded for this clonotype. CDR3 region: CATSPGTGRTEAFF. The CDR3 DNA is TGTGCCACCAGTCCCGGGACAGGGAGGACTGAAGCTTTCTTT. V gene TRBV24-1 combines with J gene TRBJ1-1; 9 positions agree with TRBD1. Losses at the gene ends were 6 bases for V and 5 bases for J; bases not matched to a gene: 6. Germline assignment: CDR1 KGHDR and CDR2 SFDVKD. CDR3 length equals 14 residues.

V gene TRBV28 combines with J gene TRBJ2-7; D perhaps matches TRBD1 (6 bases). V lost 4 bases to trimming and J lost 3 bases, with 10 bases between them. The CDR3 contains 13 residues. CDR1 MDHEN and CDR2 SYDVKM come from the germline V gene. The CDR3 region is CASSSGVGYEQYF. For the CDR3, the DNA is TGTGCCAGCAGTTCAGGGGTGGGCTACGAGCAGTACTTC.

The genes are TRBV28 and TRBJ2-7, with D possibly matching TRBD1 (6 bases). This CDR3 comprises 17 residues. V was clipped by 7 bases and J by 2 bases, with 24 bases between them. Germline V gene data show CDR1 as MDHEN and CDR2 as SYDVKM. The chain's CDR3 is CASTGFMFGQLTYEQYF. CDR3 nucleotide sequence: TGTGCCAGCACCGGGTTTATGTTTGGACAGCTTACCTACGAGCAGTACTTC.

There are many counts of this clonotype. The V call is TRBV7-3, the J call TRBJ2-5; 13 bases are a match to TRBD2. Unmatched junction bases numbered 3, after V lost 5 bases and J lost 0 bases. The CDR3 spans 16 residues. Germline CDR1 SGHTA, CDR2 FQGTGA. CDR3 residues: CASSRGTSGNQETQYF. DNA of the CDR3: TGTGCCAGCAGCCGCGGGACTAGCGGGAACCAAGAGACCCAGTACTTC.

This clonotype has only a few counts. This chain joins TRBV9 and TRBJ2-7; 10 positions agree with TRBD1. Germline CDR1 reads SGDLS; CDR2 reads YYNGEE. Trimming removed 4 bases from V and 5 bases from J; junction bases left unmatched: 9. The CDR3 runs 15 residues. The CDR3 region has the DNA TGTGCCAGCAGCCCACACAAGACAGGGGGCAACGAGCAGTACTTC. This codes for CASSPHKTGGNEQYF.

V usage is TRBV10-2 and J usage is TRBJ2-7; D unclear. The V and J ends lost 5 bases and 7 bases respectively, with 15 bases between them. CDR3 size: 13 residues. Germline V gene sequence: CDR1 WSHSY, CDR2 SAAADI. In DNA form, the CDR3 reads TGCGCCAGCAGTCCCTCCGCCGACTCGGAGCAGTACTTC. Amino acids: CASSPSADSEQYF.

The V gene is TRBV6-5, the J gene TRBJ2-3; D unclear. Trimming pared 4 bases from V and 2 bases from J, leaving 10 bases between. CDR1 is MNHEY, CDR2 SVGAGI, per germline. The CDR3 runs 14 residues. CDR3 DNA: TGTGCCAGCAGTTCCCCCCCGGCCACAGATACGCAGTATTTT. Protein: CASSSPPATDTQYF.

This clonotype was seen a few times. The V gene is TRBV29-1, the J gene TRBJ1-3, with D unclear. Trimming removed 4 bases at V and 4 bases at J, with 11 bases between. CDR1 and CDR2 from the germline V gene are SQVTM and ANQGSEA. This CDR3 region has 13 residues. The chain's CDR3 is CSVGETLGNTIYF. CDR3 DNA: TGCAGCGTTGGGGAGACACTCGGAAACACCATATATTTT.

This clonotype has a count of ten or more. The V and J genes are TRBV6-1 and TRBJ2-7; D remains unclear. The CDR3 consists of 13 residues. Trimming pared 0 bases from V and 2 bases from J, leaving 5 bases between. Germline V gene data show CDR1 as MNHNS and CDR2 as SASEGT. CDR3 coding DNA: TGTGCCAGCAGTGAAGCAGGGACCTACGAGCAGTACTTC. This encodes CASSEAGTYEQYF.

This clonotype was seen many times. The V and J genes are TRBV29-1 and TRBJ2-7; D perhaps matches TRBD1 (5 bases). Germline V lookup: CDR1 SQVTM, CDR2 ANQGSEA. Trimming stripped 4 bases from V and 7 bases from J, with 11 bases between. The CDR3 consists of 11 residues. The CDR3 sequence: CSVGSREEQYF. The CDR3, as DNA: TGCAGCGTTGGAAGCAGGGAAGAGCAGTACTTC.

This clonotype appeared a few times. The chain has TRBV5-1 and TRBJ2-7; weak D call: TRBD2 (5 bases). With 0 bases removed from V and 4 bases from J, the gap between germline ends came to 11 bases. The CDR3 has 14 amino acids. In germline, CDR1 is SGHRS, CDR2 YFSETQ. CDR3 amino acids: CASSLARGGYEQYF. The CDR3 nucleotides are TGCGCCAGCAGCTTGGCCCGGGGTGGTTACGAGCAGTACTTC.

This clonotype appeared many times. The J gene is TRBJ2-7, the V gene TRBV27; 8 bases agree with TRBD1. V shed 5 bases and J 0 bases; nucleotides not matched to a gene: 6. Germline CDR1 reads MNHEY; CDR2 reads SMNVEV (reference sequence). This CDR3 has 15 amino acids. This CDR3 is CASSLIQGGSYEQYF. DNA of the CDR3: TGTGCCAGCAGTCTCATACAGGGGGGCTCCTACGAGCAGTACTTC.

This clonotype was seen many times. This chain uses TRBV12-3 or TRBV12-4 with TRBJ2-5, with D possibly being TRBD2 (5 bases). There are 13 residues in the CDR3. V lost 2 bases, J lost 5 bases, and 9 bases lay in between. The CDR3 nucleotides are TGTGCCAGCAGTTTAATCGGGGTGGAGACCCAGTACTTC. Its protein is CASSLIGVETQYF.